This TCR beta chain was captured in a study of sequential checkpoint blockade in melanoma. Study-level background: TCRβ was sequenced from DNA of 91 pretreatment tumors.

Profiling relied on immunoSEQ multiplex PCR, and the TCRdb table lists in-frame clones only, not all of them. The sample includes about 20,000 clones, over 65% of them seen just once. Specified treatment: randomized to nivolumab then ipilimumab (arm A) or the reverse (arm B). With V trimmed by 3 bases and J by 1 base, 2 bases remained unmatched. The germline gives CDR1 GTSNPN, CDR2 SVGIG (reference sequence). CDR3 size: 13 residues. Sequencing used tumor tissue (inferred from file names), obtained from a patient given nivolumab and ipilimumab in sequence. The chain carries TRBV30 and TRBJ1-1, with 7 bases matching TRBD1. The TCR comes from a human donor with melanoma. The CDR3 DNA is TGTGCCTGGAGCAGACAGGGGAACACTGAAGCTTTCTTT. Translating gives CAWSRQGNTEAFF.